This record looks at one T cell receptor (beta chain) sequence and its context. TCRdb called the PCR reads again in MiXCR, with one record for every CDR3 protein. This sample has nearly 20,000 distinct CDR3 sequences, with around two fifths found just once. The CDR3 consists of 12 residues. The data were taken from a study of tumor-infiltrating lymphocytes in oesophageal squamous cell carcinoma. The rearrangement joins TRBV12-3 or TRBV12-4 to TRBJ2-3, with D possibly matching TRBD1 (6 bases). Gene TRBJ2-7 matches the end of the DNA better, so the J call may be wrong. The sequenced material came from blood. This receptor was obtained from a male donor with esophageal squamous cell carcinoma. The CDR3 DNA reads TGTGCCAGCAGTTTCCCAGGGGACGAGCAGTACTTC. It specifies CASSFPGDEQYF.